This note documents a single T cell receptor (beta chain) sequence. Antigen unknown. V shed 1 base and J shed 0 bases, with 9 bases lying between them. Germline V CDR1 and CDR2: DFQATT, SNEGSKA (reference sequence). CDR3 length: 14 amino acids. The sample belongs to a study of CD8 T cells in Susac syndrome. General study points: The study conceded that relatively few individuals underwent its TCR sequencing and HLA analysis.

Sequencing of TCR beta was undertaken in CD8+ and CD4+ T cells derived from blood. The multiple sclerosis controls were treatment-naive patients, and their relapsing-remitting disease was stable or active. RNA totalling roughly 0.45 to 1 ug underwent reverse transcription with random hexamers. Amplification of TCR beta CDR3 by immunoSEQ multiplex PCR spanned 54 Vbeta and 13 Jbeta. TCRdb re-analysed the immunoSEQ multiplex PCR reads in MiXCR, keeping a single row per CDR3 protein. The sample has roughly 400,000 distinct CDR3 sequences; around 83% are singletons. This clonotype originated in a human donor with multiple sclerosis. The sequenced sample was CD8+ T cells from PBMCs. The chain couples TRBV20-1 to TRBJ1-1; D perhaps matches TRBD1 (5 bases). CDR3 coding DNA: TGCAGTGCTAGAGGATGGGGCATGAACACTGAAGCTTTCTTT. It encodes CSARGWGMNTEAFF.